This section outlines one T cell receptor beta chain sequence together with its context. The data belong to a study of T cells expressing NK-cell markers. The CDR3 runs to 13 residues. Germline CDR1 is MNHEY and CDR2 is SVGAGI. The authors made TCR beta cDNA libraries by 5'RACE template switching. This switching added a universal primer site and UMIs. TCRdb re-analyzed the 5' RACE reads; it lists each CDR3 protein once, without DNA. The sample's table shows about 540,000 distinct CDR3 sequences. This clonotype originated in a man younger than 35 in good health. J is TRBJ2-3 and V is TRBV6-5; the D call of TRBD2 rests on TCRdb alone, since no DNA is present to check it. Sequenced sample: blood T cells: a sorted CD56 or NKG2C T cell subset, CD4+ or CD8+ T cells, or bulk PBMC T cells (not recorded which). The CDR3 loop is CASTQGLLSTQYF.